Below, 8 T cell receptor beta chains from the same sample are listed, as sequenced in a study of blood T cells in healthy people across ages. It was with a sample-barcoded 5' primer and a J-beta primer mix that a second PCR of roughly 7 to 12 cycles was run. TCRdb itself ran the 5' RACE reads through MiXCR, one entry per CDR3 protein. This table holds roughly 1,500,000 distinct CDR3 sequences, roughly 32% found once. Sequencing input: blood. These receptors were collected from a woman aged 25 to 39 in good health.

V is TRBV11-2 and J is TRBJ2-5, with 13 bases lining up with TRBD2. CDR3 length: 18 residues. J gave up 3 bases and V 4 bases, and 11 bases lay outside the gene matches. CDR1 is SGHAT and CDR2 is FQNNGV in the germline V gene. CDR3 in DNA: TGTGCCAGCAGCTCCGGGCCTTTTGGGACTAGCGGGGAAGAGACCCAGTACTTC. Translated: CASSSGPFGTSGEETQYF.

The genes are TRBV6-6 and TRBJ2-5, with TRBD2 identical over 8 bases. CDR1 MNHNY and CDR2 SVGAGI come from the germline V gene (reference sequence). This CDR3 comprises 14 residues. The V segment lost 8 bases and the J segment 5 bases; nucleotides outside the gene matches: 10. CDR3 coding DNA: TGTGCCAGCGGACCCGGGGGGGCCTGGGAGACCCAGTACTTC. Encoded protein: CASGPGGAWETQYF.

This clonotype has only a few counts. V is TRBV20-1 and J is TRBJ2-5; TRBD2 aligns across 10 bases. Trimming took 5 bases from V and 4 from J; bases not matched to a gene: 7. The CDR3 is made up of 14 amino acids. Germline CDR1 and CDR2: DFQATT and SNEGSKA (reference sequence). The CDR3 sequence: CSAQTAGGRETQYF. Written as DNA, the CDR3 is TGCAGTGCTCAAACAGCGGGGGGGCGAGAGACCCAGTACTTC.

This clonotype was observed a handful of times. The rearrangement uses TRBV20-1 and TRBJ1-2; maybe TRBD1 (5 bases). The CDR3 runs 15 residues. V was trimmed by 6 bases and J by 2 bases, leaving 19 bases between them. CDR1 and CDR2 from the germline V gene are DFQATT and SNEGSKA (reference sequence). This CDR3 reads CSAAPGGHPNYGYTF. CDR3 DNA sequence: TGCAGTGCCGCACCGGGCGGACACCCCAACTATGGCTACACCTTC.

The chain joins TRBV5-1 to TRBJ1-1, with D possibly TRBD1 on 5 matching bases. Between the trimmed V and J ends, which lost 2 bases and 3 bases, there was a span of 14 bases. Germline V gene sequence: CDR1 SGHRS, CDR2 YFSETQ. The CDR3 has 15 amino acids. The CDR3 here is CASSLSVLGDTEAFF. DNA of the CDR3: TGCGCCAGCAGCTTATCGGTCTTAGGGGACACTGAAGCTTTCTTT.

This chain links TRBV6-1 with TRBJ1-2; tentative D call: TRBD1 (5 bases). In germline, CDR1 is MNHNS, CDR2 SASEGT. V lost 3 bases and J 6 bases, leaving 23 bases between the germline ends. The CDR3 is made up of 17 amino acids. CDR3 in DNA: TGTGCCAGCAGTGACTTCGTCTCGGGACGGAATTTTAATGGCTACACCTTC. Its protein is CASSDFVSGRNFNGYTF.

Only one count was recorded for this clonotype. This rearrangement joins TRBV20-1 to TRBJ2-1; D may match TRBD1 or TRBD2 (6 bases each). Germline values: CDR1 DFQATT, CDR2 SNEGSKA (reference sequence). The ends were cut back, 5 bases at V and 8 bases at J, with 25 bases in the middle. This CDR3 is built from 16 residues. This CDR3 is CSAAPRFTGAGYEQFF. In DNA form, the CDR3 reads TGCAGTGCTGCCCCGAGGTTTACGGGGGCCGGGTATGAGCAGTTCTTC.

This clonotype has at least ten counts. This chain uses TRBV20-1 with TRBJ2-3; the match to TRBD2 covers 13 bases. J lost 5 bases, V lost 3 bases, and 8 bases had no gene match. This CDR3 spans 16 amino acids. CDR1 and CDR2 (germline): DFQATT, SNEGSKA (reference sequence). This CDR3 is CSASLTSGGARDTQYF. CDR3 sequence (DNA): TGCAGTGCTAGTTTAACTAGCGGGGGGGCCCGAGATACGCAGTATTTT.